Following are 25 T cell receptor beta chains from one sample sequenced in a study of T cell responses to AZD1222 COVID-19 vaccine. Some clones are missing from TCRdb's copy, which holds only in-frame ones; the method was immunoSEQ multiplex PCR. The sample holds roughly 110,000 clones; 70% to 90% are singletons and the top ten take approximately 6.5%. Sequences were derived from peripheral blood, sampled 28 days after the second AZD1222 dose. The source of these receptors is an adult who received the AZD1222 COVID-19 vaccine.

The chain joins TRBV29-1 to TRBJ1-6, with a tentative D call TRBD1 (5 bases). Deletions cut 6 bases from V and 8 bases from J, with 14 bases between. From germline, CDR1 is SQVTM and CDR2 ANQGSEA. The CDR3 loop spans 13 amino acids. The CDR3 protein is CSVSDNRDSPLHF. The DNA for the CDR3 is TGCAGCGTATCGGACAACAGAGATTCACCCCTCCACTTT.

This clone appeared once. This chain joins TRBV11-2 and TRBJ2-3; 10 positions match TRBD2. Per germline, CDR1 SGHAT and CDR2 FQNNGV. This CDR3 region has 17 residues. The trim removed 0 bases at V and 2 bases at J, leaving 5 bases unmatched. The CDR3 coding sequence is TGTGCCAGCAGCTTAGATCCTAGCGGGGGCATCACAGATACGCAGTATTTT. The encoded protein is CASSLDPSGGITDTQYF. The variable domain in full, with the rest retrieved from reference TRBV11-2 and TRBJ2-3, is EAGVAQSPRYKIIEKRQSVAFWCNPISGHATLYWYQQILGQGPKLLIQFQNNGVVDDSQLPKDRFSAERLKGVDSTLKIQPAKLEDSAVYLCASSLDPSGGITDTQYFGPGTRLTVL.

The chain couples TRBV7-9 to TRBJ1-1; no firm D call. CDR1 is SEHNR and CDR2 is FQNEAQ in the germline V gene (reference sequence). Trimming left V 1 base short and J 5 bases short, with 11 bases between. The CDR3 has 14 residues. The CDR3 here is CASSLDGGSTEAFF. CDR3 coding DNA: TGTGCCAGCAGCTTAGATGGAGGGAGTACTGAAGCTTTCTTT.

CDR3 bases: TGTGCCAGCAGCCCCCCGGGTCGATCTGGAAACACCATATATTTT. Translated: CASSPPGRSGNTIYF. The chain is built from TRBV6-6 and TRBJ1-3, with D uncertain. Trimming shortened V by 6 bases and J by 1 base, and 13 bases separated the two germline ends. This CDR3 contains 15 residues. The germline gives CDR1 MNHNY, CDR2 SVGAGI (reference sequence).

J is TRBJ1-1 and V is TRBV18; tentative D call: TRBD1 (6 bases). Germline loops: CDR1 KGHSH, CDR2 LQKENI. CDR3 length: 13 residues. V lost 4 bases to trimming and J lost 1 base, with 7 bases between them. The CDR3 here is CASSRDKNTEAFF. CDR3 nucleotide sequence: TGTGCCAGCTCACGGGACAAGAACACTGAAGCTTTCTTT.

This clone was picked up one time. In DNA form, the CDR3 reads TGCGCCAGCAGTGAGCCCCTCCCCGGGACAGGGGAAGGTTTGAGCTATGGCTACACCTTC. Translated, it gives CASSEPLPGTGEGLSYGYTF. This sequence joins TRBV10-1 and TRBJ1-2, with 10 bases lining up with TRBD1. CDR1 and CDR2 (germline): WNHNN, SYGVQD (reference sequence). V dropped 2 bases and J dropped 4; count of bases not matched to a gene: 19. The CDR3 contains 20 residues.

This chain uses TRBV29-1 with TRBJ1-4; D is ambiguous. Per germline, CDR1 SQVTM and CDR2 ANQGSEA. The V end lost 4 bases, the J end lost 1 base, and 1 base lay between the germline ends. This CDR3 has 11 residues. Written as DNA, the CDR3 is TGCAGCGTTGGAACTAATGAAAAACTGTTTTTT. As protein: CSVGTNEKLFF.

This chain joins TRBV6-5 and TRBJ1-2; D unresolved. The CDR3 covers 14 residues. V lost 0 bases and J 4 bases, leaving 9 bases between the germline ends. CDR1 and CDR2 from the germline V gene are MNHEY and SVGAGI. The CDR3 sequence: CASSYSRSGYGYTF. Written as DNA, the CDR3 is TGTGCCAGCAGTTACTCCAGGTCCGGCTATGGCTACACCTTC.

The chain employs TRBV15 and TRBJ2-7, with 7 bases fitting TRBD2. The CDR3 loop spans 14 amino acids. Unmatched junction bases numbered 0, after V lost 0 bases and J lost 1 base. Germline loops: CDR1 LNHNV, CDR2 YYDKDF (reference sequence). The CDR3 loop reads CATSREGGSYEQYF. The CDR3 coding sequence is TGTGCCACCAGCAGAGAGGGGGGGTCCTACGAGCAGTACTTC. The complete variable domain, with remaining parts taken from reference TRBV15 and TRBJ2-7, reads DAMVIQNPRYQVTQFGKPVTLSCSQTLNHNVMYWYQQKSSQAPKLLFHYYDKDFNNEADTPDNFQSRRPNTSFCFLDIRSPGLGDTAMYLCATSREGGSYEQYFGPGTRLTVT.

This chain links TRBV4-2 with TRBJ1-5, with 10 bases matching TRBD1. Unmatched junction bases numbered 4, after V lost 2 bases and J lost 3 bases. The CDR3 runs to 16 residues. CDR1 and CDR2 from the germline V gene are LGHNA and YNFKEQ. CDR3 protein: CASSQPGQGYNQPQHF. The CDR3 DNA is TGTGCCAGCAGCCAACCGGGACAGGGGTACAATCAGCCCCAGCATTTT.

V and J are TRBV7-2 and TRBJ1-6, with 10 bases matching TRBD1. In germline, CDR1 is SGHTA, CDR2 FQGNSA. V shed 5 bases and J 9 bases; nucleotides not matched to a gene: 7. The CDR3 is 15 residues long. CDR3 DNA sequence: TGTGCCAGCAGCCCGGGACAGGGGACTGGTTCACCCCTCCACTTT. Amino acid sequence: CASSPGQGTGSPLHF.

The chain combines TRBV7-6 with TRBJ2-5; D is unresolved. Between the trimmed V and J ends, which lost 2 bases and 4 bases, there was a span of 2 bases. In germline, CDR1 is SGHVS, CDR2 FNYEAQ. CDR3 length equals 11 residues. The CDR3 reads CASSLSETQYF. The CDR3 region has the DNA TGTGCCAGCAGCTTATCAGAGACCCAGTACTTC. Full variable domain (rest looked up from reference TRBV7-6 and TRBJ2-5): GAGVSQSPRYKVTKRGQDVALRCDPISGHVSLYWYRQALGQGPEFLTYFNYEAQQDKSGLPNDRFSAERPEGSISTLTIQRTEQRDSAMYRCASSLSETQYFGPGTRLLVL.

The chain is built from TRBV27 and TRBJ1-1, with 8 bases aligning to TRBD1. Germline V gives CDR1 MNHEY, CDR2 SMNVEV (reference sequence). This CDR3 comprises 16 residues. V lost 5 bases, J lost 4 bases, and 12 bases stayed unmatched. Here the CDR3 reads CASSPPRRTGTTEAFF. The CDR3 DNA is TGTGCCAGCAGTCCACCCCGGCGGACAGGGACCACTGAAGCTTTCTTT.

The chain is built from TRBV29-1 and TRBJ1-3, with D tentatively TRBD1 (6 bases). V lost 6 bases and J 0 bases, leaving 12 bases between the germline ends. The CDR3 is 14 residues long. Germline V gene sequence: CDR1 SQVTM, CDR2 ANQGSEA. The CDR3 reads CSVGTSFSGNTIYF. The CDR3 DNA follows: TGCAGCGTCGGGACATCTTTCTCTGGAAACACCATATATTTT.

V gene TRBV12-3 or TRBV12-4 combines with J gene TRBJ2-5, with D maybe TRBD1 (6 bases). The CDR3 consists of 12 residues. V was clipped by 5 bases and J by 7 bases, with 11 bases between them. This CDR3 reads CASSDRLGTQYF. CDR3 nucleotides: TGTGCCAGCAGTGACAGGTTGGGGACCCAGTACTTC.

The chain employs TRBV6-5 and TRBJ2-7; D is possibly TRBD1 (6 bases). V was pared by 0 bases and J by 3 bases, with 15 bases between. This CDR3 region has 16 residues. CDR1 and CDR2 (germline): MNHEY, SVGAGI. The CDR3 DNA sequence: TGTGCCAGCAGTTACTCGAGTCCAGGGGCAAACTACGAGCAGTACTTC. Protein product: CASSYSSPGANYEQYF.

J is TRBJ2-3 and V is TRBV6-5; D is undetermined. V lost 6 bases to trimming and J lost 6 bases, with 13 bases between them. The CDR3 is 13 residues long. CDR1 and CDR2 from the germline V gene are MNHEY and SVGAGI. The CDR3 protein is CASSLLNWDTQYF. Written as DNA, the CDR3 is TGTGCCAGCAGCCTACTCAATTGGGATACGCAGTATTTT.

J is TRBJ2-7 and V is TRBV5-1; TRBD2 is a possible D gene (7 bases). The V and J ends lost 0 bases and 2 bases respectively, with 12 bases between them. CDR1 is SGHRS and CDR2 is YFSETQ in the germline V gene. This CDR3 is 15 amino acids long. The DNA for the CDR3 is TGCGCCAGCAGCTTGGCAGGCGGGGGCCCCTACGAGCAGTACTTC. It specifies CASSLAGGGPYEQYF.

This CDR3 is CASNSGQGYTEAFF. The CDR3 DNA reads TGTGCCAGCAACTCGGGACAGGGATACACTGAAGCTTTCTTT. The chain links TRBV28 to TRBJ1-1, with 9 nucleotides matching TRBD1. The germline V gene encodes CDR1 MDHEN and CDR2 SYDVKM. The CDR3 sequence is 14 residues long. The V gene end was trimmed by 7 bases and the J gene end by 3 bases; junction bases not matched to a gene: 6.

V gene TRBV11-2 combines with J gene TRBJ1-4, with 7 bases fitting TRBD1. Germline V gene data show CDR1 as SGHAT and CDR2 as FQNNGV. After removal of 1 base from V and 7 bases from J, the junction contained 3 bases not matched to a gene. The CDR3 length is 14 residues. The CDR3 DNA is TGTGCCAGCAGCTTAGGAACAGGGGTTGAAAAACTGTTTTTT. It encodes CASSLGTGVEKLFF.

The rearrangement links TRBV18 to TRBJ1-5; 7 nucleotides align to TRBD1. Germline CDR1 KGHSH, CDR2 LQKENI. The CDR3 has 13 residues. J gave up 7 bases and V 4 bases, and 4 bases lay outside the gene matches. The CDR3 sequence is CASSQGAGQPQHF. CDR3 nucleotide sequence: TGTGCCAGCTCACAGGGGGCAGGGCAGCCCCAGCATTTT.

The rearrangement joins TRBV12-2 to TRBJ1-1. TRBV12-2 is marked as a pseudogene. This CDR3 is built from 13 residues. The CDR3 DNA follows: TGTGCAAGTCGCTTAGCGAATACCAATGAAGCTTTCTTT. It yields the protein CASRLANTNEAFF.

This chain links TRBV24-1 with TRBJ1-1; D is undetermined. The germline gives CDR1 KGHDR, CDR2 SFDVKD. The CDR3 spans 13 residues. The V and J ends lost 2 bases and 0 bases respectively, with 3 bases between them. The CDR3 sequence: CATSDSMNTEAFF. For the CDR3, the DNA is TGTGCCACCAGTGATTCAATGAACACTGAAGCTTTCTTT.

In DNA, the CDR3 is TGTGCCAGCAGACAGGGGGCGGGGGGGGCCAACGTCCTGACTTTC. Amino acid sequence: CASRQGAGGANVLTF. J is TRBJ2-6 and V is TRBV2; 9 bases fit TRBD1. Germline V gives CDR1 SNHLY, CDR2 FYNNEI. The CDR3 loop spans 15 amino acids. Trimming at V came to 6 bases and at J to 4 bases, leaving 4 bases not matched to a gene.

The gene calls are TRBV7-2 and TRBJ2-1; 9 bases line up with TRBD2. The V gene's germline CDR1 is SGHTA and CDR2 FQGNSA. J was trimmed by 8 bases and V by 3 bases; bases with no gene match: 5. The CDR3 consists of 14 residues. The CDR3 nucleotides are TGTGCCAGCAGCTTTAGCGGGGGATTAGATGAGCAGTTCTTC. It is translated as CASSFSGGLDEQFF.